This TCR beta chain was obtained from a study of blood T cell repertoires in COVID-19. Overall study context: Whether acute or convalescent, the COVID-19 samples came from the United States, Italy and Spain. PBMCs, B-cell-depleted T cells, or T cells were the source of the cDNA or gDNA that made up the material.

In the source study's methods: How many nucleated cells were present was estimated from reference gene primer amplification. Clones were read by immunoSEQ multiplex PCR, and TCRdb kept only the in-frame ones, dropping some. The V and J calls and clone size were taken over from that table, and D and trimming were inferred from the DNA. The sample carries about 200,000 clones, around four fifths recorded once. The V gene's germline CDR1 is MNHNS and CDR2 SASEGT. This CDR3 contains 11 residues. V gave up 0 bases and J gave up 10 bases, with 3 bases separating them. The chain is built from TRBV6-1 and TRBJ1-4, with D unclear. The sequenced material came from peripheral blood. The sequence was obtained from a woman of 80 years or more with COVID-19, enrolled during active disease. In nucleotides, the CDR3 is TGTGCCAGCAGTGAAGCCAGAAAACTGTTTTTT. It encodes CASSEARKLFF.